This TCR beta chain was sequenced during a study of blood T cell repertoires in COVID-19. As for the study in general: T cells, B-cell-depleted T cells, or PBMCs provided the cDNA or gDNA that served as material.

Original handling: Reference gene primer amplification yielded estimated nucleated cell counts. Produced via immunoSEQ multiplex PCR; TCRdb's table is partial and in-frame only. From that table come the V and J calls and clone size; the DNA was used to work out D and trimming. The sample carries 210,000 or so clones, under 90% recorded once. Seattle patients were enrolled during active infection and followed longitudinally. This CDR3 is built from 15 residues. In germline, CDR1 is SGDLS, CDR2 YYNGEE. V lost 6 bases, J lost 9 bases, and 12 bases stayed unmatched. The receptor comes from a woman at least 80 years old with COVID-19, enrolled during active disease. The rearrangement joins TRBV9 to TRBJ2-1; 10 bases agree with TRBD1. Sequenced sample: peripheral blood. The CDR3 DNA follows: TGTGCCAGCACCCCATCGGGACAGGGGCAAAGTGAGCAGTTCTTC. Translation gives CASTPSGQGQSEQFF.